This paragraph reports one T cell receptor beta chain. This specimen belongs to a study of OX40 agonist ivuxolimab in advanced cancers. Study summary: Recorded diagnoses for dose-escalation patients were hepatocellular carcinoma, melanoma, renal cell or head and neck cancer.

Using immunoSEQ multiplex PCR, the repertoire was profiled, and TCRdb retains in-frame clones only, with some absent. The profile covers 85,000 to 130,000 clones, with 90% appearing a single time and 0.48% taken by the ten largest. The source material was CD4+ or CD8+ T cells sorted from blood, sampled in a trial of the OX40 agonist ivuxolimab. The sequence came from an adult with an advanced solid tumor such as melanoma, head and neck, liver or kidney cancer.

CDR3 nucleotides: TGTGCCAGCAGTGATTACCGTATGGATTCACCCCTCCACTTT. Its protein product is CASSDYRMDSPLHF. This chain links TRBV2 with TRBJ1-6; D ambiguous. The CDR3 consists of 14 residues. The V gene's germline CDR1 is SNHLY and CDR2 FYNNEI. Trimming removed 3 bases at V and 8 bases at J, with 11 bases between.